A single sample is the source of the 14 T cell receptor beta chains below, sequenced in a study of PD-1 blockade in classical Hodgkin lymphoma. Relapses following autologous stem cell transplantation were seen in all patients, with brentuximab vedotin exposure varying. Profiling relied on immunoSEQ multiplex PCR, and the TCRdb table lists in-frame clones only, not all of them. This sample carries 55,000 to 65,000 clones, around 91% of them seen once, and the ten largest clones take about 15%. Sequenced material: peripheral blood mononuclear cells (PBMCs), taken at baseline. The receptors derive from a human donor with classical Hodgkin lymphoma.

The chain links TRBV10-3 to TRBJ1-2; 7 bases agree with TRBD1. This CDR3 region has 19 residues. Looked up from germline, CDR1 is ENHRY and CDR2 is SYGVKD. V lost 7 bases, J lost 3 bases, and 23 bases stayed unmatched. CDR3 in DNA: TGTGCCATCATTGGGCCCGGGACAGACAGTATTACCCCGCACTATGGCTACACCTTC. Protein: CAIIGPGTDSITPHYGYTF.

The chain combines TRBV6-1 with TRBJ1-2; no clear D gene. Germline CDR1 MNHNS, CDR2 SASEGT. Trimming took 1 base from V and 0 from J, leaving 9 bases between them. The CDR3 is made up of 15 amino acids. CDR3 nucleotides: TGTGCCAGCAGTGAAGAAGTCCTCGCTAACTATGGCTACACCTTC. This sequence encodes CASSEEVLANYGYTF.

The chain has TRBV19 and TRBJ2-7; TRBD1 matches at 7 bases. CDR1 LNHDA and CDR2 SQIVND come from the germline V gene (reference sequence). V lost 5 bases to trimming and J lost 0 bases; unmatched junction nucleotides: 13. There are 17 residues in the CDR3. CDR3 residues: CASSDQRRDSSSYEQYF. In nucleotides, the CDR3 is TGTGCCAGTAGTGATCAAAGAAGGGACAGCAGCTCCTACGAGCAGTACTTC.

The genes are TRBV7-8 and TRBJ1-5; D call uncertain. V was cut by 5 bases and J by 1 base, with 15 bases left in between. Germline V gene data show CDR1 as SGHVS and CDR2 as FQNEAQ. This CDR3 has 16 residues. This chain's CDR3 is CASSSLGSRSNQPQHF. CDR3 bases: TGTGCCAGCAGCAGCCTAGGCAGTCGGAGCAATCAGCCCCAGCATTTT.

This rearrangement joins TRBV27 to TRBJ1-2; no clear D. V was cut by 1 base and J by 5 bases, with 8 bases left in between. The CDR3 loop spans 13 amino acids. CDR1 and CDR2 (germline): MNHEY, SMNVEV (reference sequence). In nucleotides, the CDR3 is TGTGCCAGCAGTTTATTTGGGCTATATGGCTACACCTTC. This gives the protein CASSLFGLYGYTF.

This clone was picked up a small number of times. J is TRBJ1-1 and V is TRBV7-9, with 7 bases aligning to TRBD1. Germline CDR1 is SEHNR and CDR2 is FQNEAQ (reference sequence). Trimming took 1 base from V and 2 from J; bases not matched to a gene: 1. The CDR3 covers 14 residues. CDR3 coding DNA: TGTGCCAGCAGCTTAGGACAGGGAAACACTGAAGCTTTCTTT. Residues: CASSLGQGNTEAFF.

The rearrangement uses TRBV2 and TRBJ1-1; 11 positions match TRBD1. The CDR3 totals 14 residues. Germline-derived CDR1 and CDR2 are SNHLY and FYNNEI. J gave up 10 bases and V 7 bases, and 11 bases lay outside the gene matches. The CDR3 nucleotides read TGTGCCAGCATCCCTAAGGACAGGGGGCGGCTAGCTTTCTTT. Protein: CASIPKDRGRLAFF.

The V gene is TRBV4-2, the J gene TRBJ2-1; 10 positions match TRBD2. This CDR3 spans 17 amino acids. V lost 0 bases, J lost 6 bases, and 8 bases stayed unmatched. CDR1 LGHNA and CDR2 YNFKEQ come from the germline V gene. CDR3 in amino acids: CASSQDPSGGVLNEQFF. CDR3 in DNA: TGTGCCAGCAGCCAAGATCCCAGCGGGGGGGTCCTCAATGAGCAGTTCTTC.

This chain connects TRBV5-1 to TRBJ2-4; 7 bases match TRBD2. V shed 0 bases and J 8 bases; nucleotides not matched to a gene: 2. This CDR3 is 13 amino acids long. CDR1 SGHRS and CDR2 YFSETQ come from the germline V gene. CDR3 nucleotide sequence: TGCGCCAGCAGCTTGGATGCGGGAGACATTCAGTACTTC. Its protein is CASSLDAGDIQYF.

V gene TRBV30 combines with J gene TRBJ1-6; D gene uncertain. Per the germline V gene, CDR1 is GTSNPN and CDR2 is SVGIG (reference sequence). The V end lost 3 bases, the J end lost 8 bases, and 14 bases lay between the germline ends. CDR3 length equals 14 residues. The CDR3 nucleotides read TGTGCCTGGAGAGCACGGGTTTCGGATTCACCCCTCCACTTT. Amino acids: CAWRARVSDSPLHF.

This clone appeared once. In DNA form, the CDR3 reads TGCGCCAGCAGCCAAGAAAGAACAGGCCGAACACAAGAGCAGTTCTTC. As protein: CASSQERTGRTQEQFF. The chain recombines TRBV4-1 with TRBJ2-1; the D gene is possibly TRBD1 (5 bases). The CDR3 spans 16 residues. The germline gives CDR1 MGHRA, CDR2 YSYEKL. Trimming took 0 bases from V and 10 from J, leaving 19 bases between them.

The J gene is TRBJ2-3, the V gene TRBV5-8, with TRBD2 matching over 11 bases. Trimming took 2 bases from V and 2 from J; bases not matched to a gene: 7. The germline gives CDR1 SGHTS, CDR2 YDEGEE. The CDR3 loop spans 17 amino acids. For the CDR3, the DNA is TGTGCCAGCAGCTTCTCCCGACTAGCGGGGACCACAGATACGCAGTATTTT. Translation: CASSFSRLAGTTDTQYF.

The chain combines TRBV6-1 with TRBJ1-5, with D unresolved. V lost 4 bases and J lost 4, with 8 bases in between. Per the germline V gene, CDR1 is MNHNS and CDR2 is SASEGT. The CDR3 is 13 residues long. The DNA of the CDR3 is TGTGCCAGCAGTGCCCAACTTAATCAGCCCCAGCATTTT. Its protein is CASSAQLNQPQHF.

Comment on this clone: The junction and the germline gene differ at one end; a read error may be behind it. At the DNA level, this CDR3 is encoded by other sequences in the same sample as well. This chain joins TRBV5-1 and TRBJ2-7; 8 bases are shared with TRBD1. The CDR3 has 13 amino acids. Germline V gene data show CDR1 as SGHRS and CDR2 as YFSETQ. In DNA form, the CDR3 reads TGCGCCAGCCGGACAGGGACCTCCTACGAACAGTACTTC. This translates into CASRTGTSYEQYF.